The rows below give T cell receptor beta chains drawn from one sample of a study of identical twins. TCRdb redid the calling of the 5' RACE reads with MiXCR, one entry per CDR3 protein. The table records fewer than 250,000 distinct CDR3 sequences, 7.5% of them present only once. Separately, the same data were catalogued under a study of yellow fever vaccine responses in identical twins.

Sequencing was performed on CD8+ T cells sorted from blood. All receptors derive from a woman under 30 in good health. Both conserved end residues are part of each CDR3. Each record gives: clone size, J gene, D gene, V gene, CDR3 length, CDR3 protein, CDR3 DNA. D genes are given only for firm matches. Only part of the rows carry a size: once, few, many, or a class if the clone is expanded.

clone_size: NA
j_call: TRBJ2-3
d_call: TRBD2
v_call: TRBV7-2
cdr3_length: 16
cdr3_aa: CASSNGLAGGTDTQYF
cdr3_nt: TGTGCCAGCAGCAATGGACTAGCGGGAGGCACAGATACGCAGTATTTT

clone_size: few
j_call: TRBJ1-1
d_call: NA
v_call: TRBV5-1
cdr3_length: 14
cdr3_aa: CASSLVRVDTEAFF
cdr3_nt: TGCGCCAGCAGCTTGGTCCGGGTGGACACTGAAGCTTTCTTT

clone_size: few
j_call: TRBJ2-1
d_call: NA
v_call: TRBV20-1
cdr3_length: 13
cdr3_aa: CSARGQQNNEQFF
cdr3_nt: TGCAGTGCTAGAGGACAGCAAAACAATGAGCAGTTCTTC

clone_size: many
j_call: TRBJ1-2
d_call: NA
v_call: TRBV12-3/TRBV12-4
cdr3_length: 11
cdr3_aa: CASSRGLLYTF
cdr3_nt: TGTGCCAGCAGTAGGGGACTGCTGTACACCTTC

clone_size: NA
j_call: TRBJ2-1
d_call: NA
v_call: TRBV27
cdr3_length: 12
cdr3_aa: CASSLSASPEFF
cdr3_nt: TGTGCCAGCAGTTTATCGGCTAGCCCGGAGTTCTTC

clone_size: few
j_call: TRBJ2-3
d_call: TRBD2
v_call: TRBV11-2
cdr3_length: 16
cdr3_aa: CASSLVAGLSTDTQYF
cdr3_nt: TGTGCCAGCAGCTTAGTAGCGGGCCTTAGCACAGATACGCAGTATTTT

clone_size: many
j_call: TRBJ2-3
d_call: NA
v_call: TRBV10-3
cdr3_length: 13
cdr3_aa: CAATVSSTDTQYF
cdr3_nt: TGTGCCGCCACGGTCTCTAGCACAGATACGCAGTATTTT

clone_size: many
j_call: TRBJ2-2
d_call: NA
v_call: TRBV14
cdr3_length: 16
cdr3_aa: CASRGDRPPNTGELFF
cdr3_nt: TGTGCCAGCCGAGGGGATAGGCCCCCGAACACCGGGGAGCTGTTTTTT

clone_size: few
j_call: TRBJ2-5
d_call: TRBD2
v_call: TRBV9
cdr3_length: 15
cdr3_aa: CASSGSGGPRETQYF
cdr3_nt: TGTGCCAGCAGCGGTTCGGGGGGGCCGCGGGAGACCCAGTACTTC

clone_size: few
j_call: TRBJ2-2
d_call: NA
v_call: TRBV20-1
cdr3_length: 13
cdr3_aa: CSASPGTTGELFF
cdr3_nt: TGCAGTGCTAGTCCGGGTACCACCGGGGAGCTGTTTTTT

clone_size: NA
j_call: TRBJ1-2
d_call: NA
v_call: TRBV2
cdr3_length: 8
cdr3_aa: CASNGYTF
cdr3_nt: TGTGCCAGCAATGGCTACACCTTC

clone_size: few
j_call: TRBJ1-6
d_call: NA
v_call: TRBV28
cdr3_length: 13
cdr3_aa: CASSLTRTSPLHF
cdr3_nt: TGTGCCAGCAGTTTGACCCGTACCTCACCCCTCCACTTT

clone_size: NA
j_call: TRBJ2-7
d_call: NA
v_call: TRBV20-1
cdr3_length: 13
cdr3_aa: CSASGRNSYEQYF
cdr3_nt: TGCAGTGCTAGCGGGCGAAACTCCTACGAGCAGTACTTC

clone_size: NA
j_call: TRBJ1-1
d_call: NA
v_call: TRBV2
cdr3_length: 13
cdr3_aa: CASLKGGYTEAFF
cdr3_nt: TGTGCCAGCCTTAAAGGGGGATACACTGAAGCTTTCTTT

clone_size: few
j_call: TRBJ2-1
d_call: TRBD2
v_call: TRBV7-6
cdr3_length: 15
cdr3_aa: CASSLRGDSYNEQFF
cdr3_nt: TGTGCCAGCAGCTTACGGGGGGACTCCTACAATGAGCAGTTCTTC

clone_size: NA
j_call: TRBJ2-5
d_call: TRBD2
v_call: TRBV25-1
cdr3_length: 18
cdr3_aa: CASSEYLTSGGRQETQYF
cdr3_nt: TGTGCCAGCAGTGAATATCTCACTAGCGGGGGCCGTCAAGAGACCCAGTACTTC

clone_size: many
j_call: TRBJ2-2
d_call: TRBD1
v_call: TRBV20-1
cdr3_length: 13
cdr3_aa: CSAQDREGGELFF
cdr3_nt: TGCAGTGCCCAGGACAGGGAAGGCGGGGAGCTGTTTTTT

clone_size: many
j_call: TRBJ2-1
d_call: NA
v_call: TRBV6-4
cdr3_length: 15
cdr3_aa: CASSEPRTSYNEQFF
cdr3_nt: TGTGCCAGCAGTGAACCCCGGACAAGCTACAATGAGCAGTTCTTC

clone_size: many
j_call: TRBJ2-1
d_call: TRBD1
v_call: TRBV10-3
cdr3_length: 13
cdr3_aa: CASTWDRYNEQFF
cdr3_nt: TGTGCCAGTACCTGGGACAGATACAATGAGCAGTTCTTC

clone_size: few
j_call: TRBJ1-6
d_call: TRBD1
v_call: TRBV6-1
cdr3_length: 18
cdr3_aa: CASSEGDSICSYNSPLHF
cdr3_nt: TGTGCCAGCAGTGAAGGGGACAGTATCTGCTCCTATAATTCACCCCTCCACTTT

clone_size: few
j_call: TRBJ2-3
d_call: NA
v_call: TRBV4-1
cdr3_length: 14
cdr3_aa: CASSQDQQTDTQYF
cdr3_nt: TGCGCCAGCAGCCAAGATCAACAGACAGATACGCAGTATTTT

clone_size: many
j_call: TRBJ2-2
d_call: NA
v_call: TRBV10-3
cdr3_length: 14
cdr3_aa: CAISDVSNTGELFF
cdr3_nt: TGTGCCATCAGTGATGTTAGCAACACCGGGGAGCTGTTTTTT

clone_size: NA
j_call: TRBJ2-3
d_call: NA
v_call: TRBV15
cdr3_length: 18
cdr3_aa: CATSRDLDSPTSTDTQYF
cdr3_nt: TGTGCCACCAGCAGAGATTTAGACAGTCCGACTAGCACAGATACGCAGTATTTT

clone_size: NA
j_call: TRBJ2-2
d_call: NA
v_call: TRBV6-5
cdr3_length: 14
cdr3_aa: CASSYSGPDGELFF
cdr3_nt: TGTGCCAGCAGTTACTCGGGGCCGGACGGGGAGCTGTTTTTT

clone_size: NA
j_call: TRBJ2-1
d_call: NA
v_call: TRBV9
cdr3_length: 16
cdr3_aa: CASSIGGDWSYNEQFF
cdr3_nt: TGTGCCAGCAGTATAGGTGGGGACTGGTCCTACAATGAGCAGTTCTTC

clone_size: few
j_call: TRBJ1-1
d_call: NA
v_call: TRBV6-1
cdr3_length: 15
cdr3_aa: CASSPRLGMNTEAFF
cdr3_nt: TGTGCCAGCAGTCCACGGTTGGGTATGAACACTGAAGCTTTCTTT

clone_size: few
j_call: TRBJ2-1
d_call: NA
v_call: TRBV5-1
cdr3_length: 12
cdr3_aa: CASSLEHGEQFF
cdr3_nt: TGCGCCAGCAGCTTGGAGCACGGGGAGCAGTTCTTC

clone_size: few
j_call: TRBJ2-2
d_call: TRBD1
v_call: TRBV29-1
cdr3_length: 14
cdr3_aa: CSGTGTGSPGELFF
cdr3_nt: TGCAGCGGTACCGGGACAGGGTCTCCCGGGGAGCTGTTTTTT

clone_size: many
j_call: TRBJ2-1
d_call: NA
v_call: TRBV4-1
cdr3_length: 14
cdr3_aa: CASSQVRTSGEQFF
cdr3_nt: TGCGCCAGCAGCCAGGTTCGTACCTCCGGTGAGCAGTTCTTC

clone_size: few
j_call: TRBJ2-1
d_call: NA
v_call: TRBV5-6
cdr3_length: 14
cdr3_aa: CASSFGPVGNEQFF
cdr3_nt: TGTGCCAGCAGCTTCGGACCAGTGGGGAATGAGCAGTTCTTC

clone_size: many
j_call: TRBJ2-7
d_call: TRBD1
v_call: TRBV7-8
cdr3_length: 15
cdr3_aa: CASSFGTGVSYEQYF
cdr3_nt: TGTGCCAGCAGCTTTGGGACAGGGGTGTCCTACGAGCAGTACTTC

clone_size: NA
j_call: TRBJ2-3
d_call: TRBD2
v_call: TRBV7-6
cdr3_length: 18
cdr3_aa: CASSFNTPDLAGVDTQYF
cdr3_nt: TGTGCCAGCAGCTTCAACACGCCGGACCTAGCGGGAGTAGATACGCAGTATTTT

clone_size: many
j_call: TRBJ2-1
d_call: NA
v_call: TRBV5-6
cdr3_length: 16
cdr3_aa: CASSTLRGGGWDEQFF
cdr3_nt: TGTGCCAGCAGCACCCTCAGGGGCGGGGGCTGGGATGAGCAGTTCTTC

clone_size: NA
j_call: TRBJ1-1
d_call: NA
v_call: TRBV6-1
cdr3_length: 14
cdr3_aa: CASSESGGDTEAFF
cdr3_nt: TGTGCCAGCAGTGAATCCGGGGGAGACACTGAAGCTTTCTTT

clone_size: many
j_call: TRBJ1-5
d_call: NA
v_call: TRBV21-1
cdr3_length: 17
cdr3_aa: CASSKGFAPHCNQPQHF
cdr3_nt: TGTGCCAGCAGCAAAGGCTTCGCGCCGCATTGCAATCAGCCCCAGCATTTT

clone_size: NA
j_call: TRBJ2-4
d_call: NA
v_call: TRBV3-1
cdr3_length: 12
cdr3_aa: CASSPGWDIQYF
cdr3_nt: TGTGCCAGCAGCCCCGGATGGGACATTCAGTACTTC

clone_size: few
j_call: TRBJ1-2
d_call: TRBD1
v_call: TRBV27
cdr3_length: 17
cdr3_aa: CASSLSPGQGASYGYTF
cdr3_nt: TGTGCCAGCAGTTTAAGCCCTGGACAGGGGGCCTCCTATGGCTACACCTTC

clone_size: few
j_call: TRBJ2-1
d_call: NA
v_call: TRBV7-9
cdr3_length: 17
cdr3_aa: CASSSPVGGVTGNEQFF
cdr3_nt: TGTGCCAGCAGCTCCCCCGTAGGGGGGGTTACTGGCAATGAGCAGTTCTTC

clone_size: NA
j_call: TRBJ2-1
d_call: NA
v_call: TRBV5-6
cdr3_length: 13
cdr3_aa: CASSLYENNEQFF
cdr3_nt: TGTGCCAGCAGCTTGTACGAAAACAATGAGCAGTTCTTC

clone_size: many
j_call: TRBJ1-6
d_call: NA
v_call: TRBV12-3/TRBV12-4
cdr3_length: 14
cdr3_aa: CASKLGGANSPLHF
cdr3_nt: TGTGCCAGCAAATTAGGGGGGGCTAATTCACCCCTCCACTTT